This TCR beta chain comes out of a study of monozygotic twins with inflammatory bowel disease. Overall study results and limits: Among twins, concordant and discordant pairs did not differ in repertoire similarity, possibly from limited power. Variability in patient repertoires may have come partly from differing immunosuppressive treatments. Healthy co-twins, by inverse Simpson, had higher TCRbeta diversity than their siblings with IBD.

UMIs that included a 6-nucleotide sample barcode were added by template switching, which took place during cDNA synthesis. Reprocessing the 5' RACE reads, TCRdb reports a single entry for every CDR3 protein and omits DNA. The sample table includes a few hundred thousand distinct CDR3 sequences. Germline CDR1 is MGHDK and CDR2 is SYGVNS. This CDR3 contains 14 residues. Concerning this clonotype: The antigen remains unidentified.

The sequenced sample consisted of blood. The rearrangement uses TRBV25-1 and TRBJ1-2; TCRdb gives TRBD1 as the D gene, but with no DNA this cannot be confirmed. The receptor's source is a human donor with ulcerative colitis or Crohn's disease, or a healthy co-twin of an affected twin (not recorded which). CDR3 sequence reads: CASSAGQFMDGYTF.